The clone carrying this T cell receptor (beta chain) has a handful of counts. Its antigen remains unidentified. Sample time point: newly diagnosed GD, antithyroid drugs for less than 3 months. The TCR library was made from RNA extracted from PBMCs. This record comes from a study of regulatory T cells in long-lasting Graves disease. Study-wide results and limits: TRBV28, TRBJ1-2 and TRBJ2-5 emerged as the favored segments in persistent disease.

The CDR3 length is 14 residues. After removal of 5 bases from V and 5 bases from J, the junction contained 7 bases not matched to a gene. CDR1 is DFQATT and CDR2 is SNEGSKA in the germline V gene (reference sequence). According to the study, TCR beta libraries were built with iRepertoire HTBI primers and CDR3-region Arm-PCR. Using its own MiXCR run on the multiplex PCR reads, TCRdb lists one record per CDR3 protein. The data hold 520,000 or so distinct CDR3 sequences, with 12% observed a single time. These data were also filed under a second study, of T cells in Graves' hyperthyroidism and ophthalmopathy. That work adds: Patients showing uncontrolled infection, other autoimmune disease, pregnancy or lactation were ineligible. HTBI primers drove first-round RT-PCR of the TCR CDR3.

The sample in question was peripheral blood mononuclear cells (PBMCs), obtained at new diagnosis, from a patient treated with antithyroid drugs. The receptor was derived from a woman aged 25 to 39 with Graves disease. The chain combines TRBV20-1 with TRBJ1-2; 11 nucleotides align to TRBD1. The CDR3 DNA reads TGCAGTGCTGGACAGGGGGCCTCCCCGTATGGCTACACCTTC. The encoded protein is CSAGQGASPYGYTF.